The T cell receptor beta chain under discussion was sequenced for a study of CD8 T cells in Susac syndrome. Study observations and caveats: The study recognized that the number of individuals in its TCR sequencing and HLA analysis was relatively small.

As for this clonotype: Its antigen is unidentified.

After extraction with the RNeasy kit, roughly 0.5 to 1 ug of the RNA was reverse transcribed using random hexamers. Each CDR3 protein is one row after TCRdb ran MiXCR on the immunoSEQ multiplex PCR reads. The sample lists 250,000 to 350,000 distinct CDR3 sequences, about 88% occurring once. The sequenced target, TCR beta, came from blood CD8+ and CD4+ T cells. The patients who served as multiple sclerosis controls were treatment-naive and had stable or active relapsing-remitting disease that fulfilled the revised McDonald criteria. The TEMRA cells underwent FACS enrichment, while the CD8+ and CD4+ T cells underwent negative isolation. Sequencing was done on a sample of CD8+ T cells from PBMCs. The clonotype comes from a human donor with multiple sclerosis.

CDR3 in amino acids: CASRWGLAGEGDTQYF. The CDR3, as DNA: TGTGCCAGCAGGTGGGGACTAGCGGGAGAGGGAGATACGCAGTATTTT. This chain connects TRBV27 to TRBJ2-3; 14 nucleotides align to TRBD2. Looked up from germline, CDR1 is MNHEY and CDR2 is SMNVEV (reference sequence). This CDR3 region has 16 residues. With V trimmed by 6 bases and J by 5 bases, 7 bases remained unmatched.